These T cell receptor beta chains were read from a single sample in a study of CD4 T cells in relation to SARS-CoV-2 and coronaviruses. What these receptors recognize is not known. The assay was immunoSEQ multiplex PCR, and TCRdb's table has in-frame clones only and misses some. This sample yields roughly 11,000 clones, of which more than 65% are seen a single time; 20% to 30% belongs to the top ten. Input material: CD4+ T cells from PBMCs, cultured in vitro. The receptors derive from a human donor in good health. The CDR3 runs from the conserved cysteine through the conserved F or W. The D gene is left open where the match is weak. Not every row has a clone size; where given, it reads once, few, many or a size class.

cdr3_aa: CASSFGQGLEAFF; cdr3_nt: TGTGCCAGTAGTTTCGGACAGGGGCTTGAAGCTTTCTTT; v_call: TRBV19; clone_size: -; j_call: TRBJ1-1; d_call: TRBD1
cdr3_aa: CASTGNTDTQYF; cdr3_nt: TGTGCCAGCACTGGGAACACAGATACGCAGTATTTT; v_call: TRBV28; clone_size: -; j_call: TRBJ2-3; d_call: -
cdr3_aa: CASSFQGITDTQYF; cdr3_nt: TGCGCCAGCAGCTTTCAGGGAATCACAGATACGCAGTATTTT; v_call: TRBV5-1; clone_size: once; j_call: TRBJ2-3; d_call: -
cdr3_aa: CASGGERSYGYTF; cdr3_nt: TGCGCCAGCGGGGGGGAGCGAAGCTATGGCTACACCTTC; v_call: TRBV5-1; clone_size: few; j_call: TRBJ1-2; d_call: -
cdr3_aa: CASSFGGGADTQYF; cdr3_nt: TGTGCCAGCAGTTTTGGCGGGGGGGCAGATACGCAGTATTTT; v_call: TRBV27; clone_size: -; j_call: TRBJ2-3; d_call: TRBD2
cdr3_aa: CASSLSLANVLTF; cdr3_nt: TGTGCCAGCAGTTTAAGTTTGGCCAACGTCCTGACTTTC; v_call: TRBV12-3/TRBV12-4; clone_size: -; j_call: TRBJ2-6; d_call: -
cdr3_aa: CASSRLGGGATETQYF; cdr3_nt: TGCGCCAGCAGCCGCCTCGGCGGGGGGGCCACGGAGACCCAGTACTTC; v_call: TRBV5-1; clone_size: -; j_call: TRBJ2-5; d_call: TRBD2
cdr3_aa: CASSLWTGGNYGYTF; cdr3_nt: TGCGCCAGCAGCTTGTGGACAGGGGGTAACTATGGCTACACCTTC; v_call: TRBV5-1; clone_size: -; j_call: TRBJ1-2; d_call: TRBD1
cdr3_aa: CASSLALNQPQHF; cdr3_nt: TGTGCCAGCAGCTTAGCCCTCAATCAGCCCCAGCATTTT; v_call: TRBV7-2; clone_size: -; j_call: TRBJ1-5; d_call: -
cdr3_aa: CASSKNRGSETQYF; cdr3_nt: TGTGCCAGTAGTAAGAACAGGGGGAGCGAGACCCAGTACTTC; v_call: TRBV19; clone_size: -; j_call: TRBJ2-5; d_call: TRBD1
cdr3_aa: CSVQEGAYGYTF; cdr3_nt: TGCAGCGTTCAAGAGGGGGCGTATGGCTACACCTTC; v_call: TRBV29-1; clone_size: few; j_call: TRBJ1-2; d_call: TRBD1
cdr3_aa: CAWSQDTEEYNEQFF; cdr3_nt: TGTGCCTGGAGTCAAGACACAGAAGAATACAATGAGCAGTTCTTC; v_call: TRBV30; clone_size: -; j_call: TRBJ2-1; d_call: -
cdr3_aa: CASSQDLAGEPLSYNEQFF; cdr3_nt: TGCGCCAGCAGCCAAGATCTAGCGGGAGAGCCCCTCTCCTACAATGAGCAGTTCTTC; v_call: TRBV4-3; clone_size: -; j_call: TRBJ2-1; d_call: TRBD2
cdr3_aa: CASSLGGDEKLFF; cdr3_nt: TGTGCCAGCAGCTTAGGGGGTGATGAAAAACTGTTTTTT; v_call: TRBV5-4; clone_size: -; j_call: TRBJ1-4; d_call: -
cdr3_aa: CSVAIQETQYF; cdr3_nt: TGCAGCGTTGCAATCCAAGAGACCCAGTACTTC; v_call: TRBV29-1; clone_size: few; j_call: TRBJ2-5; d_call: -
cdr3_aa: CASRPDRRTNEKLFF; cdr3_nt: TGTGCCAGCAGACCTGACCGAAGGACTAATGAAAAACTGTTTTTT; v_call: TRBV6-2/TRBV6-3; clone_size: -; j_call: TRBJ1-4; d_call: -
cdr3_aa: CASRPIGGGRQPQHF; cdr3_nt: TGCGCCAGCAGACCCATTGGGGGGGGCCGACAGCCCCAGCATTTT; v_call: TRBV10-1; clone_size: -; j_call: TRBJ1-5; d_call: -
cdr3_aa: CASSLEGKREKLFF; cdr3_nt: TGCGCCAGCAGCTTGGAAGGGAAACGGGAAAAACTGTTTTTT; v_call: TRBV5-1; clone_size: -; j_call: TRBJ1-4; d_call: -
cdr3_aa: CASSSLRGINQPQHF; cdr3_nt: TGTGCCAGCAGTTCCCTCAGGGGGATCAATCAGCCCCAGCATTTT; v_call: TRBV27; clone_size: -; j_call: TRBJ1-5; d_call: TRBD1
cdr3_aa: CASSRRAGTVNQPQHF; cdr3_nt: TGTGCCAGCAGTCGGCGGGCAGGTACCGTAAATCAGCCCCAGCATTTT; v_call: TRBV28; clone_size: -; j_call: TRBJ1-5; d_call: -
cdr3_aa: CASAPGRSGNIQYF; cdr3_nt: TGCGCCAGCGCCCCCGGGAGATCGGGAAACATTCAGTACTTC; v_call: TRBV4-3; clone_size: -; j_call: TRBJ2-4; d_call: -
cdr3_aa: CASTLSPSGRMASYNEQFF; cdr3_nt: TGTGCCAGCACTCTAAGTCCTAGCGGGAGAATGGCCTCCTACAATGAGCAGTTCTTC; v_call: TRBV2; clone_size: -; j_call: TRBJ2-1; d_call: TRBD2
cdr3_aa: CASSLGGRGYNEQFF; cdr3_nt: TGTGCCAGCAGCCTTGGCGGGAGGGGGTACAATGAGCAGTTCTTC; v_call: TRBV9; clone_size: -; j_call: TRBJ2-1; d_call: TRBD2
cdr3_aa: CASSSHLPGRETQYF; cdr3_nt: TGTGCCAGCAGTTCCCATCTTCCAGGGAGGGAGACCCAGTACTTC; v_call: TRBV27; clone_size: -; j_call: TRBJ2-5; d_call: -
cdr3_aa: CASSKDRGCSLYEQYF; cdr3_nt: TGTGCCAGCAGCAAAGATCGGGGGTGCTCACTCTACGAGCAGTACTTC; v_call: TRBV21-1; clone_size: -; j_call: TRBJ2-7; d_call: -
cdr3_aa: CASSLAPAASSGNTIYF; cdr3_nt: TGTGCCAGCAGCTTAGCGCCGGCAGCCTCCTCTGGAAACACCATATATTTT; v_call: TRBV7-2; clone_size: -; j_call: TRBJ1-3; d_call: -
cdr3_aa: CASSPIAAETQYF; cdr3_nt: TGTGCCAGCAGTCCCATAGCGGCAGAGACCCAGTACTTC; v_call: TRBV6-5; clone_size: -; j_call: TRBJ2-5; d_call: -
cdr3_aa: CASSLYGLGGNNEQFF; cdr3_nt: TGTGCCAGCAGCTTATACGGACTAGGAGGAAACAATGAGCAGTTCTTC; v_call: TRBV7-2; clone_size: -; j_call: TRBJ2-1; d_call: TRBD2
cdr3_aa: CASSLAVQGNTEAFF; cdr3_nt: TGCGCCAGCAGCTTGGCCGTTCAGGGAAACACTGAAGCTTTCTTT; v_call: TRBV5-1; clone_size: -; j_call: TRBJ1-1; d_call: -
cdr3_aa: CASSSNTGPTYEQYF; cdr3_nt: TGTGCCAGCAGTTCGAACACGGGGCCCACCTACGAGCAGTACTTC; v_call: TRBV27; clone_size: -; j_call: TRBJ2-7; d_call: -
cdr3_aa: CASSPNPLTRYSNQPQHF; cdr3_nt: TGTGCCAGCAGCCCGAACCCACTGACACGTTATAGCAATCAGCCCCAGCATTTT; v_call: TRBV4-2; clone_size: -; j_call: TRBJ1-5; d_call: -
cdr3_aa: CASSPREMLGEKLFF; cdr3_nt: TGTGCCAGCAGCCCCAGGGAAATGCTAGGTGAAAAACTGTTTTTT; v_call: TRBV7-9; clone_size: -; j_call: TRBJ1-4; d_call: -
cdr3_aa: CASSPTVGAFF; cdr3_nt: TGTGCCAGCAGTCCGACAGTAGGAGCTTTCTTT; v_call: TRBV2; clone_size: once; j_call: TRBJ1-1; d_call: -
cdr3_aa: CASSLQGLDEQYF; cdr3_nt: TGCGCCAGCAGCTTGCAGGGGCTCGACGAGCAGTACTTC; v_call: TRBV5-1; clone_size: few; j_call: TRBJ2-7; d_call: -
cdr3_aa: CASKLDVQETQYF; cdr3_nt: TGTGCCAGCAAGTTGGATGTGCAAGAGACCCAGTACTTC; v_call: TRBV5-4; clone_size: -; j_call: TRBJ2-5; d_call: -
cdr3_aa: CASSPTSGGGQFF; cdr3_nt: TGTGCCAGCAGTCCGACTAGCGGGGGCGGGCAGTTCTTC; v_call: TRBV12-3/TRBV12-4; clone_size: once; j_call: TRBJ2-1; d_call: TRBD2
cdr3_aa: CASSEGKETQYF; cdr3_nt: TGTGCCAGCAGCGAAGGTAAGGAGACCCAGTACTTC; v_call: TRBV21-1; clone_size: once; j_call: TRBJ2-5; d_call: -
cdr3_aa: CASSPLSLQGARETQYF; cdr3_nt: TGCGCCAGCAGCCCCCTCTCCTTACAGGGGGCGCGGGAGACCCAGTACTTC; v_call: TRBV5-1; clone_size: few; j_call: TRBJ2-5; d_call: TRBD1
cdr3_aa: CASSQTQQGGDGPQHF; cdr3_nt: TGTGCCAGCAGCCAAACCCAACAGGGTGGGGATGGGCCCCAGCATTTT; v_call: TRBV3-1/TRBV3-2; clone_size: -; j_call: TRBJ1-5; d_call: -
cdr3_aa: CASSPDMNTEAFF; cdr3_nt: TGTGCCAGTAGCCCCGATATGAACACTGAAGCTTTCTTT; v_call: TRBV19; clone_size: -; j_call: TRBJ1-1; d_call: -
cdr3_aa: CASTGTGGGNEQFF; cdr3_nt: TGTGCCAGCACAGGGACAGGAGGAGGCAATGAGCAGTTCTTC; v_call: TRBV5-4; clone_size: -; j_call: TRBJ2-1; d_call: TRBD1
cdr3_aa: CAIREQGQGYAGELFF; cdr3_nt: TGTGCCATCAGGGAACAGGGTCAGGGTTACGCCGGGGAGCTGTTTTTT; v_call: TRBV10-3; clone_size: -; j_call: TRBJ2-2; d_call: -
cdr3_aa: CASSLEGSDTQYF; cdr3_nt: TGTGCCAGCAGCTTAGAGGGGTCAGATACGCAGTATTTT; v_call: TRBV11-3; clone_size: -; j_call: TRBJ2-3; d_call: -
cdr3_aa: CASSLGAAEKLFF; cdr3_nt: TGTGCCAGCAGCTTAGGGGCAGCTGAAAAACTGTTTTTT; v_call: TRBV7-9; clone_size: -; j_call: TRBJ1-4; d_call: -
cdr3_aa: CASSEMKATYEQYF; cdr3_nt: TGTGCCAGCAGTGAAATGAAGGCCACCTACGAGCAGTACTTC; v_call: TRBV6-1; clone_size: -; j_call: TRBJ2-7; d_call: -
cdr3_aa: CASRRAQGAGNQPQHF; cdr3_nt: TGTGCCAGCAGGAGGGCCCAGGGGGCCGGCAATCAGCCCCAGCATTTT; v_call: TRBV2; clone_size: few; j_call: TRBJ1-5; d_call: TRBD1
cdr3_aa: CASSPAPGTYGYTF; cdr3_nt: TGTGCCAGCAGTCCCGCCCCGGGTACCTATGGCTACACCTTC; v_call: TRBV6-2/TRBV6-3; clone_size: -; j_call: TRBJ1-2; d_call: -
cdr3_aa: CASSLYSGTDNSPLHF; cdr3_nt: TGTGCCAGCAGCTTATATAGTGGGACAGATAATTCACCCCTCCACTTT; v_call: TRBV7-2; clone_size: -; j_call: TRBJ1-6; d_call: TRBD1